This is a list of T cell receptor beta chains from one sample in a study of T cell responses to AZD1222 COVID-19 vaccine. Sequencing was performed with immunoSEQ multiplex PCR; in TCRdb, only in-frame clones are kept and a portion is missing. The sample has some 180,000 clones, 91% seen once. Sample: peripheral blood, taken 28 days after the second AZD1222 dose. These receptors were obtained from an adult who received the AZD1222 COVID-19 vaccine. Each CDR3 is given with its conserved first and last residue. D genes are given only for firm matches. Clone size, where shown, is once, few, many, or a class for clones that have expanded.

clone_size,j_call,d_call,v_call,cdr3_nt,cdr3_aa
NA,TRBJ2-1,NA,TRBV6-5,TGTGCCAGCAGTCGACTGGCGGGTGAGCAGTTCTTC,CASSRLAGEQFF
NA,TRBJ1-5,NA,TRBV3-1/TRBV3-2,TGTGCCAGCAGCCAAATGTTGGGGAATCAGCCCCAGCATTTT,CASSQMLGNQPQHF
NA,TRBJ1-5,TRBD1,TRBV4-1,TGCGCCAGCAGCCAGGATGGACAGGGGAATAATCAGCCCCAGCATTTT,CASSQDGQGNNQPQHF
few,TRBJ1-2,NA,TRBV5-6,TGTGCCAGCAGCCTGGGGACAACCAAATATGGCTACACCTTC,CASSLGTTKYGYTF
NA,TRBJ1-2,NA,TRBV5-4,TGTGCCAGCAGCTTAGCGCGGGCGGAAGGCGGCTACACCTTC,CASSLARAEGGYTF
once,TRBJ1-2,NA,TRBV29-1,TGCAGCGTTGAAGTGGAGATGGGCCGGGCATATGGCTACACCTTC,CSVEVEMGRAYGYTF
NA,TRBJ2-3,TRBD2,TRBV7-2,TGTGCCAGCAGCCCCAGGGAGGGGACAGATACGCAGTATTTT,CASSPREGTDTQYF
once,TRBJ2-2,TRBD1,TRBV7-6,TGTGCCAGCAGCTCCGGGACAGGGGGAACCGGGGAGCTGTTTTTT,CASSSGTGGTGELFF
NA,TRBJ1-2,NA,TRBV2,TGTGCCAGCAGTCTTTACCCCCCTAACTATGGCTACACCTTC,CASSLYPPNYGYTF
NA,TRBJ1-4,NA,TRBV4-2,TGTGCCAGCAGCCAAGAGCCGGCTGCAACTAATGAAAAACTGTTTTTT,CASSQEPAATNEKLFF
NA,TRBJ1-4,NA,TRBV19,TGTGCCAGTAGAAAGAGGGGGAGGACCGATGAAAAACTGTTTTTT,CASRKRGRTDEKLFF
NA,TRBJ1-6,NA,TRBV30,TGTGCCTGGAGACAGGTGGTCTCCTATAATTCACCCCTCCACTTT,CAWRQVVSYNSPLHF
NA,TRBJ2-3,NA,TRBV25-1,TGTGCCAGCAGTGAATATTTTTCGGTGGACAGCACAGATACGCAGTATTTT,CASSEYFSVDSTDTQYF
NA,TRBJ1-3,NA,TRBV9,TGTGCCAGCAGCATAACGCGCTCTGGAAACACCATATATTTT,CASSITRSGNTIYF
NA,TRBJ2-5,NA,TRBV7-2,TGTGCCAGCAGCTTAAACAGGGGAGGAGAGACCCAGTACTTC,CASSLNRGGETQYF
NA,TRBJ2-1,TRBD1,TRBV4-1,TGCGCCAGCAGCCACCAACCCCAGCCGGGACAGGGATACAATGAGCAGTTCTTC,CASSHQPQPGQGYNEQFF
NA,TRBJ1-2,NA,TRBV25-1,TGTGCCAGCAGTGAGCCGGACGGTGTTGGCTGCACCTTC,CASSEPDGVGCTF